This TCR beta chain is drawn from a study of tumor-infiltrating lymphocytes in primary liver carcinoma. Study-level results: The study found tumor-adjacent and tumor-blood pairs overlapped less than tumor region pairs.

Of note for this clonotype: As yet, its antigen is unknown. The junction and the germline gene differ at one end; a read error may be behind it.

Scientists recovered RNA and DNA together from roughly 18-30 mg of unsorted bulk tissue. The CDR3 covers 14 residues. Germline CDR1 and CDR2: SQVTM and ANQGSEA. A primer in the constant region served to generate TCR beta cDNA from 500 ng of total RNA. Libraries for TCR beta were built through three nested multiplex PCR rounds, which together made up a slightly modified ARM-PCR procedure. With TRBV1-TRBV30 forward primers and a C-beta reverse primer, the first two PCR rounds were run for roughly 9 cycles each. TCRdb recomputed calls from the multiplex PCR reads with MiXCR, one row per CDR3 protein. The top ten hold roughly 25% of the sample, which has 70,000 to 95,000 distinct CDR3 sequences, almost 70% seen once.

The gene calls are TRBV29-1 and TRBJ2-1; TRBD2 aligns across 10 bases. This TCR was sampled from a man between 35 and 55 years old with primary liver carcinoma and hepatitis B virus infection. The sample taken for sequencing was liver tumor tissue from sampling region 4. Subset denoted: tumor region T4, right-lateral pole. In DNA form, the CDR3 reads TGCACCGTCCTCAAAGCGGGAGGGCCGAATGAGCAATTCTTC. Translating it yields CTVLKAGGPNEQFF.